The 21 T cell receptor beta chains presented below share a single source sample, sequenced in a study of cytomegalovirus exposure and HLA in healthy donors. The PCR was carried out with 60 Vbeta primers and 13 Jbeta primers. The assay was immunoSEQ multiplex PCR, and TCRdb's table has in-frame clones only and misses some. The data show 130,000 or so clones, with around 74% seen just once and 6.6% held by the top ten. The sequencing input was PBMCs. All receptors come from a man aged 35 to 55 in good health and CMV-seropositive.

The rearrangement links TRBV14 to TRBJ2-5, with D unclear. CDR3 length: 13 amino acids. Germline V gene sequence: CDR1 SGHDN, CDR2 FVKESK. Trimming removed 4 bases from V and 7 bases from J, with 13 bases in between. The CDR3 is CASSPPTVGTQYF. In nucleotides, the CDR3 is TGTGCCAGCAGCCCCCCCACGGTCGGGACCCAGTACTTC.

The CDR3 sequence is CASSFMTGGTDTQYF. The CDR3 DNA sequence: TGTGCCAGCAGCTTTATGACAGGGGGCACAGATACGCAGTATTTT. This rearrangement joins TRBV7-2 to TRBJ2-3, with 8 bases lining up with TRBD1. Germline lookup yields CDR1 SGHTA and CDR2 FQGNSA. The CDR3 contains 15 residues. The ends lost 3 bases at V and 1 base at J; junction bases unmatched: 3.

The chain couples TRBV7-9 to TRBJ1-1, with 8 bases that match TRBD1. The CDR3 extends over 15 amino acids. V trimming: 5 bases; J trimming: 3 bases; junction bases outside the gene matches: 8. Germline assignment: CDR1 SEHNR and CDR2 FQNEAQ (reference sequence). The CDR3 region is CASSPRGRVDTEAFF. CDR3 DNA sequence: TGTGCCAGCAGCCCCAGGGGGCGAGTGGACACTGAAGCTTTCTTT.

This chain connects TRBV5-4 to TRBJ2-3, with D maybe TRBD1 (6 bases). Germline V gene data show CDR1 as SGHNT and CDR2 as YYREEE (reference sequence). Trimming took off 4 bases at V and 1 base at J, with 16 bases between the two ends. The length of the CDR3 is 16 residues. The CDR3 DNA follows: TGTGCCAGCAGCGCTAACAGGGAAGGAGGCACAGATACGCAGTATTTT. Protein: CASSANREGGTDTQYF.

The chain recombines TRBV28 with TRBJ2-4; 7 positions agree with TRBD2. The CDR3 covers 11 residues. Germline CDR1 reads MDHEN; CDR2 reads SYDVKM. Losses at the gene ends were 8 bases for V and 7 bases for J; bases not matched to a gene: 2. Written as DNA, the CDR3 is TGTGCCAGCTTGGGGGGGAACATTCAGTACTTC. This encodes CASLGGNIQYF.

This chain links TRBV10-1 with TRBJ2-1, with D tentatively TRBD1 (5 bases). Germline V gene lookup returns CDR1 WNHNN and CDR2 SYGVQD (reference sequence). Trimming took 2 bases from V and 2 from J, leaving 10 bases between them. The CDR3 sequence is 15 residues long. CDR3 residues: CASSERGNTYNEQFF. In nucleotides, the CDR3 is TGCGCCAGCAGTGAGAGGGGTAACACCTACAATGAGCAGTTCTTC.

This clone has only one observation. The chain employs TRBV6-5 and TRBJ1-2; D not certain. The ends were cut back, 7 bases at V and 6 bases at J, with 15 bases in the middle. CDR3 length: 13 amino acids. Per the germline V gene, CDR1 is MNHEY and CDR2 is SVGAGI. CDR3 coding DNA: TGTGCCAGCACCCTACGAGGGTGGGATGGCTACACCTTC. Encoded protein: CASTLRGWDGYTF.

The chain has TRBV6-1 and TRBJ2-1; TRBD2 is a possible D gene (6 bases). Germline values: CDR1 MNHNS, CDR2 SASEGT. V shed 6 bases and J shed 7 bases, with 13 bases lying between them. There are 13 residues in the CDR3. CDR3 protein: CASRGRGWNEQFF. CDR3 DNA sequence: TGTGCCAGCAGGGGACGGGGGTGGAATGAGCAGTTCTTC.

This clone was detected a few times. The chain links TRBV5-6 to TRBJ1-3, with 8 bases identical to TRBD1. CDR3 length: 16 residues. Germline V gene lookup returns CDR1 SGHDT and CDR2 YYEEEE. J lost 2 bases, V lost 0 bases, and 4 bases had no gene match. The CDR3 reads CASSLGTGSTGNTIYF. Written as DNA, the CDR3 is TGTGCCAGCAGCTTGGGGACAGGGTCAACTGGAAACACCATATATTTT.

The CDR3 is CASSFGDNEQFF. The CDR3 region has the DNA TGTGCCAGCAGCTTCGGGGACAATGAGCAGTTCTTC. The chain combines TRBV11-3 with TRBJ2-1; D possibly corresponds to TRBD2 (5 bases). The ends were cut back, 3 bases at V and 5 bases at J, with 5 bases in the middle. The CDR3 has 12 residues. Germline loops: CDR1 SGHNT, CDR2 YENEEA.

The chain couples TRBV19 to TRBJ1-5, with 10 bases that match TRBD1. CDR1 and CDR2 (germline): LNHDA, SQIVND (reference sequence). CDR3 length: 16 amino acids. J gave up 5 bases and V 4 bases, and 8 bases lay outside the gene matches. This CDR3 reads CASSTERQGADQPQHF. CDR3 sequence (DNA): TGTGCCAGTAGTACCGAGAGACAGGGGGCAGATCAGCCCCAGCATTTT.

This chain joins TRBV5-1 and TRBJ1-6, with D possibly matching TRBD1 (5 bases). In germline, CDR1 is SGHRS, CDR2 YFSETQ. Trimming took off 1 base at V and 6 bases at J, with 8 bases between the two ends. The CDR3 totals 14 residues. The CDR3 here is CASSLTGPNSPLHF. For the CDR3, the DNA is TGCGCCAGCAGCTTGACAGGTCCTAATTCACCCCTCCACTTT.

This clone was detected only once. Within the sample, other DNA sequences also encode this same CDR3. The chain uses TRBV6-6 and TRBJ1-5; no definite D call. The germline V and J ends were trimmed by 2 bases and 7 bases, with 6 bases remaining between them. CDR1 is MNHNY, CDR2 SVGAGI, per germline (reference sequence). This CDR3 comprises 12 residues. The CDR3 here is CASSYLYQPQHF. CDR3 coding DNA: TGTGCCAGCAGTTACCTCTACCAGCCCCAGCATTTT.

The chain is built from TRBV10-1 and TRBJ2-2, with D perhaps matching TRBD2 (6 bases). The CDR3 loop spans 14 amino acids. The germline V gene encodes CDR1 WNHNN and CDR2 SYGVQD (reference sequence). Trimming removed 5 bases from V and 4 bases from J, with 11 bases in between. The CDR3 DNA follows: TGCGCCAGCAGTTCAGGAGGGGCCACCGGGGAGCTGTTTTTT. Its protein is CASSSGGATGELFF.

The chain is built from TRBV27 and TRBJ2-5; 7 bases line up with TRBD2. Germline V gene sequence: CDR1 MNHEY, CDR2 SMNVEV (reference sequence). V was pared by 6 bases and J by 5 bases, with 9 bases of the junction left unmatched. The length of the CDR3 is 14 residues. In DNA form, the CDR3 reads TGTGCCAGCAGAAAGCGGGGACTTATGGAGACCCAGTACTTC. Translation: CASRKRGLMETQYF.

In DNA, the CDR3 is TGCGCCAGCGCAGATGGTGCATCTGGAAACACCATATATTTT. Protein: CASADGASGNTIYF. V and J are TRBV5-1 and TRBJ1-3; D gene unclear. From germline, CDR1 is SGHRS and CDR2 YFSETQ. This CDR3 has 14 residues. Trimming stripped 7 bases from V and 1 base from J, with 12 bases between.

CDR3 protein: CAISAQADNSPLHF. CDR3 bases: TGTGCCATCAGTGCTCAGGCCGATAATTCACCCCTCCACTTT. The V gene is TRBV10-3, the J gene TRBJ1-6; the D is unclear. CDR1 is ENHRY, CDR2 SYGVKD, per germline. The CDR3 contains 14 residues. Deletions cut 4 bases from V and 5 bases from J, with 9 bases between.

Written as DNA, the CDR3 is TGTGCCAGCAGTTTAGAATTCAGGGCAGATACGCAGTATTTT. This translates into CASSLEFRADTQYF. The V and J genes are TRBV28 and TRBJ2-3; a weak D match, TRBD1 (5 bases). Germline assignment: CDR1 MDHEN and CDR2 SYDVKM. The CDR3 sequence is 14 residues long. The ends were cut back, 2 bases at V and 4 bases at J, with 10 bases in the middle.

This clone turned up a few times. This chain joins TRBV29-1 and TRBJ1-5, with D maybe TRBD1 (5 bases). Trimming took off 4 bases at V and 0 bases at J, with 10 bases between the two ends. Germline V lookup: CDR1 SQVTM, CDR2 ANQGSEA. The length of the CDR3 is 14 residues. This chain's CDR3 is CSVGTPYSNQPQHF. The CDR3, as DNA: TGCAGCGTTGGGACACCTTATAGCAATCAGCCCCAGCATTTT.

The chain's CDR3 is CASSQVRGGREKLFF. The CDR3 DNA is TGCGCCAGCAGCCAAGTGAGGGGGGGGAGAGAAAAACTGTTTTTT. The chain links TRBV4-1 to TRBJ1-4; TRBD1 is a possible D gene (6 bases). Germline V gives CDR1 MGHRA, CDR2 YSYEKL. This CDR3 region has 15 residues. V shed 1 base and J shed 8 bases, with 14 bases lying between them.

The chain employs TRBV6-5 and TRBJ1-2, with D perhaps matching TRBD1 (5 bases). V was pared by 0 bases and J by 4 bases, with 9 bases between. The CDR3 length is 14 residues. Germline V CDR1 and CDR2: MNHEY, SVGAGI. Here the CDR3 DNA reads TGTGCCAGCAGTTACTCGACGGGGGGCTATGGCTACACCTTC. This codes for CASSYSTGGYGYTF.